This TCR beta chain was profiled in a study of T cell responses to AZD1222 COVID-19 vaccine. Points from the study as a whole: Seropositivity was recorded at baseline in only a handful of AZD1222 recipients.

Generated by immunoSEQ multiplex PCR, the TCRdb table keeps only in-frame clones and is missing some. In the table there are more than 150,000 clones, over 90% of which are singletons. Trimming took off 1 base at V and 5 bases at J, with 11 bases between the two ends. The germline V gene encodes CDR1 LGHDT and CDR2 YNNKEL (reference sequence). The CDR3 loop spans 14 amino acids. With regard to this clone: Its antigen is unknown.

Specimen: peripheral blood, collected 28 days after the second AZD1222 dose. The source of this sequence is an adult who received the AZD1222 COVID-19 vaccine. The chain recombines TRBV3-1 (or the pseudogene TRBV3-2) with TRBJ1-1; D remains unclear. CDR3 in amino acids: CASSQVLGWTEAFF. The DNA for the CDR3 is TGTGCCAGCAGCCAAGTTTTGGGGTGGACTGAAGCTTTCTTT.